Below, one TCR beta chain is given with its context. This specimen comes from a study of blood T cell repertoires in COVID-19. Trimming cost V 2 bases and J 0 bases, with 9 bases left between them. Germline V gene sequence: CDR1 SGDLS, CDR2 YYNGEE. CDR3 length equals 15 residues. Produced via immunoSEQ multiplex PCR; TCRdb's table is partial and in-frame only. This sample has some 110,000 clones, with roughly 86% found just once. The source material was peripheral blood. This chain connects TRBV9 to TRBJ1-5, with D possibly TRBD1 on 6 matching bases. This receptor was identified in a man aged 35 to 55 with acute or convalescent COVID-19. The CDR3: CASSVTGFSNQPQHF. In nucleotides, the CDR3 is TGTGCCAGCAGCGTTACAGGGTTTAGCAATCAGCCCCAGCATTTT.